Ten or more counts support the clone carrying this TCR beta chain. These data come from a study of Graves' ophthalmopathy and Graves' hyperthyroidism. Whole-study context: Peripheral blood was gathered at first diagnosis, ahead of any treatment whatsoever.

The CDR3 is made up of 11 amino acids. V dropped 2 bases and J dropped 4 bases, with 1 base sitting between them. Per the germline V gene, CDR1 is KGHDR and CDR2 is SFDVKD. RNA transcripts provided the template for amplifying TCR beta CDR3 regions. RT-PCR in the first round used HTBI primers; a second-round multiplex PCR followed. MiXCR, applied by TCRdb to the multiplex PCR reads, yields one record per CDR3 protein. The sample has about 620,000 distinct CDR3 sequences, around a fifth seen once; the top ten hold roughly 7.4%. Sequencing was carried out using peripheral blood. V is TRBV24-1 and J is TRBJ1-2, with D unclear. This receptor was taken from a woman under 30 with stable Graves' hyperthyroidism. Some clones in this sample may be carry-over from other donors' samples. CDR3 nucleotide sequence: TGTGCCACCAGTGATTCCTATGGCTACACCTTC. The encoded protein is CATSDSYGYTF.